Below are 21 T cell receptor beta chains sequenced from a single sample in a study of blood T cell repertoires in COVID-19. Sequencing used immunoSEQ multiplex PCR; TCRdb keeps in-frame clones, though not all of them. The top ten hold around 2.2% of the sample, which has roughly 250,000 clones, 70% to 90% seen once. The source material was peripheral blood. The receptors were sampled from a woman aged 35 to 49 who had recovered from COVID-19.

The chain has TRBV28 and TRBJ1-5, with a weak D call TRBD1 (6 bases). The length of the CDR3 is 18 residues. Trimming took off 7 bases at V and 0 bases at J, with 22 bases between the two ends. CDR1 is MDHEN and CDR2 is SYDVKM in the germline V gene. CDR3 amino acids: CASTPRRTGLYSNQPQHF. The CDR3 nucleotides read TGTGCCAGCACCCCCCGCCGTACAGGGCTCTATAGCAATCAGCCCCAGCATTTT.

This sequence joins TRBV12-5 and TRBJ1-1; 8 positions agree with TRBD1. J gave up 4 bases and V 6 bases, and 4 bases lay outside the gene matches. The germline gives CDR1 LGHNT, CDR2 FRNRAP. This CDR3 comprises 13 residues. The CDR3 is CASGRDRGTEAFF. CDR3 DNA: TGTGCTAGTGGCCGCGACAGGGGCACTGAAGCTTTCTTT.

The chain links TRBV4-1 to TRBJ2-7; 7 bases match TRBD1. Germline trimming cut 2 bases from V and 5 bases from J; bases unmatched to any gene: 9. The CDR3 runs 15 residues. The germline V gene encodes CDR1 MGHRA and CDR2 YSYEKL. CDR3 coding DNA: TGCGCCAGCAGCCAAAGACAGGGCCGAAACCACGAGCAGTACTTC. Protein: CASSQRQGRNHEQYF.

In the case of this clone: The sample contains more than one DNA sequence encoding this CDR3. V and J are TRBV9 and TRBJ2-7, with TRBD1 matching over 10 bases. Trimming cost V 0 bases and J 4 bases; bases outside gene matches: 1. The CDR3 spans 14 residues. CDR1 is SGDLS, CDR2 YYNGEE, per germline. CDR3 DNA sequence: TGTGCCAGCAGCGTAGGACAGGGGGCTTACGAGCAGTACTTC. Encoded protein: CASSVGQGAYEQYF.

This rearrangement joins TRBV7-2 to TRBJ1-2; a weak D match, TRBD1 (5 bases). V gave up 1 base and J gave up 5 bases, with 8 bases separating them. CDR3 length equals 13 residues. Germline CDR1 reads SGHTA; CDR2 reads FQGNSA. The CDR3 nucleotides read TGTGCCAGCAGCTTAGAGACAGAATATGGCTACACCTTC. Its protein is CASSLETEYGYTF.

In this sample, this clone turned up once. The rearrangement links TRBV11-3 to TRBJ2-1; 9 nucleotides line up with TRBD2. The V gene's germline CDR1 is SGHNT and CDR2 YENEEA. With 3 bases clipped from V and 8 bases from J, the junction kept 8 bases outside the gene matches. The CDR3 is 15 amino acids. In DNA, the CDR3 is TGTGCCAGCAGCTTTGGTCTAGCGGGAAACTATGAGCAGTTCTTC. This translates into CASSFGLAGNYEQFF.

This clone came up a few times. The chain combines TRBV29-1 with TRBJ1-3; 10 nucleotides match TRBD1. CDR3 size: 16 residues. The germline gives CDR1 SQVTM, CDR2 ANQGSEA. V was clipped by 5 bases and J by 4 bases; unmatched bases: 11. This CDR3 is CSVRLTGTGAGNTIYF. The CDR3 coding sequence is TGCAGCGTTCGCCTAACCGGGACAGGGGCCGGAAACACCATATATTTT.

The rearrangement uses TRBV11-3 and TRBJ2-7; TRBD2 is a possible D gene (6 bases). Germline-derived CDR1 and CDR2 are SGHNT and YENEEA. The V end was cut by 1 base, the J end by 9 bases, with 19 bases between. The CDR3 runs to 15 residues. The CDR3 bases are TGTGCCAGCAGCTTAGGGGACTTACTCAGCGGCCCGCAGTACTTC. Translation gives CASSLGDLLSGPQYF.

The chain has TRBV28 and TRBJ1-6; no reliable D call. Germline V CDR1 and CDR2: MDHEN, SYDVKM. The CDR3 has 15 residues. Trimming stripped 7 bases from V and 7 bases from J, with 17 bases between. The CDR3 bases are TGTGCCAGCATTGGTGGTGAGGGTCGGAATTCACCCCTCCACTTT. Protein sequence: CASIGGEGRNSPLHF.

The rearrangement joins TRBV11-3 to TRBJ1-1; no clear D. The length of the CDR3 is 16 residues. V was trimmed by 5 bases and J by 1 base, leaving 17 bases between them. Looked up from germline, CDR1 is SGHNT and CDR2 is YENEEA. The CDR3 protein is CASSLRMTRRNTEAFF. CDR3 DNA sequence: TGTGCCAGCAGCCTGCGCATGACCCGGAGGAACACTGAAGCTTTCTTT.

The CDR3 sequence is CASGLVNSGTGGNNEQFF. The CDR3, as DNA: TGTGCTAGTGGTTTGGTGAATTCCGGGACAGGGGGAAACAATGAGCAGTTCTTC. V gene TRBV12-5 combines with J gene TRBJ2-1; 11 nucleotides align to TRBD1. The V and J ends lost 0 bases and 5 bases, in that order; junction bases with no gene match: 9. In germline, CDR1 is LGHNT, CDR2 FRNRAP. The CDR3 loop spans 18 amino acids.

The chain couples TRBV18 to TRBJ2-5, with D tentatively TRBD1 (6 bases). V gave up 2 bases and J gave up 1 base, with 11 bases separating them. The CDR3 is 15 amino acids. Germline CDR1 is KGHSH and CDR2 is LQKENI. CDR3: CASSPETGLQETQYF. In DNA, the CDR3 is TGTGCCAGCTCACCAGAGACAGGCCTCCAAGAGACCCAGTACTTC.

This clone was picked up one time. This chain joins TRBV7-2 and TRBJ1-1; D gene unclear. V lost 5 bases and J lost 0, with 10 bases in between. Germline V gene data show CDR1 as SGHTA and CDR2 as FQGNSA. The CDR3 consists of 14 residues. DNA of the CDR3: TGTGCCAGCAGCGTAAGCCCTCTGAACACTGAAGCTTTCTTT. It specifies CASSVSPLNTEAFF.

V usage is TRBV19 and J usage is TRBJ2-7, with D perhaps matching TRBD1 (6 bases). The length of the CDR3 is 13 residues. Per the germline V gene, CDR1 is LNHDA and CDR2 is SQIVND (reference sequence). The V end lost 3 bases, the J end lost 3 bases, and 9 bases lay between the germline ends. The CDR3 nucleotides are TGTGCCAGTAGTATTGAGGACAGCTACGAGCAGTACTTC. It codes for CASSIEDSYEQYF.

The chain employs TRBV4-3 and TRBJ1-1, with 8 bases matching TRBD1. Trimming took 3 bases from V and 0 from J; bases not matched to a gene: 3. Germline values: CDR1 LGHNA, CDR2 YSLEER. The CDR3 extends over 15 amino acids. CDR3 in amino acids: CASSHGQGLNTEAFF. The DNA for the CDR3 is TGCGCCAGCAGCCATGGACAGGGTCTGAACACTGAAGCTTTCTTT.

This chain connects TRBV30 to TRBJ1-4, with D perhaps TRBD1 (6 bases). Germline V gene data show CDR1 as GTSNPN and CDR2 as SVGIG (reference sequence). Trimming stripped 1 base from V and 5 bases from J, with 20 bases between. This CDR3 region has 17 residues. CDR3 coding DNA: TGTGCCTGGAGTGATTGGAGAACAGGGCGTTTAAATGAAAAACTGTTTTTT. It codes for CAWSDWRTGRLNEKLFF.

The chain carries TRBV19 and TRBJ2-7; perhaps TRBD2 as D (7 bases). CDR1 is LNHDA and CDR2 is SQIVND in the germline V gene (reference sequence). The CDR3 extends over 14 amino acids. The ends were cut back, 4 bases at V and 6 bases at J, with 16 bases in the middle. Here the CDR3 reads CASSRGREYPEQYF. The CDR3 nucleotides read TGTGCCAGTAGTAGGGGGCGGGAGTATCCCGAGCAGTACTTC.

J is TRBJ1-1 and V is TRBV6-5; 7 bases match TRBD1. Unmatched junction bases numbered 2, after V lost 0 bases and J lost 1 base. This CDR3 is built from 15 residues. From germline, CDR1 is MNHEY and CDR2 SVGAGI. The CDR3 here is CASSYSRQGNTEAFF. The CDR3 DNA follows: TGTGCCAGCAGTTACTCCAGACAGGGGAACACTGAAGCTTTCTTT.

The chain has TRBV13 and TRBJ1-4, with 9 bases matching TRBD1. Germline-derived CDR1 and CDR2 are PRHDT and FYEKMQ (reference sequence). The V gene end was trimmed by 0 bases and the J gene end by 8 bases; junction bases not matched to a gene: 7. This CDR3 is 16 amino acids long. The chain's CDR3 is CASSLGLGTGLEKLFF. CDR3 DNA sequence: TGTGCCAGCAGCTTAGGCCTGGGGACAGGGTTAGAAAAACTGTTTTTT.

The chain carries TRBV3-1 (or the pseudogene TRBV3-2) and TRBJ1-2, with D hard to call. The CDR3 contains 14 residues. Germline-derived CDR1 and CDR2 are LGHDT and YNNKEL (reference sequence). The germline V and J ends were trimmed by 0 bases and 7 bases, with 12 bases remaining between them. This chain's CDR3 is CASSQEPRVGGYTF. The CDR3 DNA is TGTGCCAGCAGCCAAGAGCCGCGGGTAGGTGGCTACACCTTC.

V usage is TRBV18 and J usage is TRBJ2-7; 7 nucleotides align to TRBD2. V lost 1 base and J lost 3; bases outside the gene matches: 3. Per the germline V gene, CDR1 is KGHSH and CDR2 is LQKENI. CDR3 size: 14 residues. CDR3 nucleotides: TGTGCCAGCTCACCACGGCGGACTAGCTACGAGCAGTACTTC. Amino acids: CASSPRRTSYEQYF.